The 21 T cell receptor beta chains in this list originate from one sample, sequenced in a study of blood T cell repertoires in COVID-19. Profiled with immunoSEQ multiplex PCR; TCRdb holds only in-frame clones, not every one. The sample lists around 84,000 clones; about 73% were seen once. The sequencing sample was made of peripheral blood. The receptors stem from a man aged 55 to 70 with COVID-19, enrolled during active disease.

The chain joins TRBV12-5 to TRBJ2-1, with a tentative D call TRBD2 (6 bases). CDR3 length: 16 residues. Between the trimmed V and J ends, which lost 3 bases and 4 bases, there was a span of 16 bases. The germline V gene has CDR1 LGHNT and CDR2 FRNRAP. CDR3 region: CASGFGQTRVYNEQFF. The CDR3 coding sequence is TGTGCTAGTGGTTTTGGCCAGACTAGAGTTTACAATGAGCAGTTCTTC.

This CDR3 reads CASSLGQPPYEQYF. CDR3 coding DNA: TGCGCCAGCAGCCTGGGACAGCCACCATACGAGCAGTACTTC. The chain couples TRBV5-1 to TRBJ2-7; TRBD1 agrees at 7 bases. Germline lookup yields CDR1 SGHRS and CDR2 YFSETQ. This CDR3 spans 14 amino acids. Trimming took 4 bases from V and 4 from J; bases not matched to a gene: 8.

The chain recombines TRBV29-1 with TRBJ2-3; D is uncertain. CDR3 length: 14 residues. Trimming stripped 1 base from V and 4 bases from J, with 12 bases between. The germline V gene has CDR1 SQVTM and CDR2 ANQGSEA. The CDR3 reads CSVEVSSFPDTQYF. As DNA, the CDR3 is TGCAGCGTTGAAGTGAGCTCCTTCCCAGATACGCAGTATTTT.

This clone has only one observation. The V call is TRBV5-1, the J call TRBJ2-5; 7 bases line up with TRBD2. CDR3 length equals 15 residues. Germline-derived CDR1 and CDR2 are SGHRS and YFSETQ. J was trimmed by 2 bases and V by 4 bases; bases with no gene match: 8. The CDR3 sequence: CASSPGTTTQETQYF. The DNA of the CDR3 is TGCGCCAGCAGCCCGGGGACTACAACTCAAGAGACCCAGTACTTC.

This clone was observed a handful of times. The chain joins TRBV6-6 to TRBJ1-1; no definite D call. Deletions cut 4 bases from V and 8 bases from J, with 8 bases between. The CDR3 covers 11 residues. The germline CDR1 and CDR2 sequences are MNHNY and SVGAGI (reference sequence). The CDR3 protein is CASSFGGEAFF. The CDR3 DNA reads as TGTGCCAGCAGTTTTGGAGGGGAAGCTTTCTTT.

The rearrangement joins TRBV6-5 to TRBJ1-2, with 10 nucleotides matching TRBD1. CDR3 length equals 14 residues. The junction had 4 bases not matched to a gene; V was cut back by 5 bases and J by 4 bases. CDR1 is MNHEY, CDR2 SVGAGI, per germline. The CDR3 sequence: CASSKGTGVYGYTF. The CDR3 coding sequence is TGTGCCAGCAGTAAGGGGACAGGGGTCTATGGCTACACCTTC.

This CDR3 reads CASRAGDRGPNTEAFF. The CDR3 region has the DNA TGTGCCAGCAGGGCCGGGGACAGGGGACCGAACACTGAAGCTTTCTTT. The chain uses TRBV11-3 and TRBJ1-1, with 10 bases that match TRBD1. This CDR3 has 16 amino acids. Trimming cost V 6 bases and J 1 base; bases outside gene matches: 8. Germline V gene data show CDR1 as SGHNT and CDR2 as YENEEA.

This chain links TRBV7-3 with TRBJ2-3; 11 bases are a match to TRBD2. After removal of 6 bases from V and 5 bases from J, the junction contained 10 bases not matched to a gene. Germline V gene sequence: CDR1 SGHTA, CDR2 FQGTGA. The CDR3 consists of 16 residues. The CDR3 DNA sequence: TGTGCCAGCAGTCCTCAACTAGCGGGAGTAGGAGATACGCAGTATTTT. Residues: CASSPQLAGVGDTQYF.

The V gene is TRBV11-1, the J gene TRBJ1-6; D unresolved. Trimming removed 1 base at V and 7 bases at J, with 5 bases between. The germline gives CDR1 SGHAT, CDR2 FQDESV (reference sequence). The CDR3 contains 13 residues. The CDR3 DNA sequence: TGTGCCAGCAGCTTAGAGCGGAATTCACCCCTCCACTTT. Translation: CASSLERNSPLHF.

DNA of the CDR3: TGTGCCAGCAGCCCCGGGGGGAGCTATGGCTACACCTTC. Protein: CASSPGGSYGYTF. V usage is TRBV11-1 and J usage is TRBJ1-2; tentative D call: TRBD1 (5 bases). The V gene lost 5 bases and the J gene lost 4 bases, with 11 bases spanning the gap. The CDR3 has 13 residues. Germline CDR1 and CDR2: SGHAT and FQDESV (reference sequence).

V gene TRBV5-1 combines with J gene TRBJ1-2; 8 nucleotides match TRBD1. The germline gives CDR1 SGHRS, CDR2 YFSETQ. Trimming removed 0 bases from V and 4 bases from J; junction bases left unmatched: 2. CDR3 length: 14 residues. The CDR3 region is CASSLVQGGYGYTF. For the CDR3, the DNA is TGCGCCAGCAGCTTGGTACAGGGGGGCTATGGCTACACCTTC.

The chain couples TRBV6-5 to TRBJ1-5, with 9 bases fitting TRBD1. The CDR3 contains 14 residues. Germline V CDR1 and CDR2: MNHEY, SVGAGI. Germline trimming cut 5 bases from V and 4 bases from J; bases unmatched to any gene: 3. Here the CDR3 DNA reads TGTGCCAGCAGTCTCGGGACAGGGAATCAGCCCCAGCATTTT. This translates into CASSLGTGNQPQHF.

The chain recombines TRBV7-9 with TRBJ1-2; TRBD1 matches at 10 bases. The germline V gene has CDR1 SEHNR and CDR2 FQNEAQ (reference sequence). The length of the CDR3 is 15 residues. V shed 5 bases, J shed 3 bases, and the junction held 6 bases outside the gene matches. The CDR3 DNA reads TGTGCCAGCAGCCCAGCGGGGACAGGGGACTATGGCTACACCTTC. Translation gives CASSPAGTGDYGYTF.

J is TRBJ2-2 and V is TRBV18, with D tentatively TRBD2 (5 bases). Trimming left V 0 bases short and J 5 bases short, with 7 bases between. Germline CDR1 KGHSH, CDR2 LQKENI. CDR3 length equals 14 residues. The CDR3 region has the DNA TGTGCCAGCTCACCACCCCGGGGTACCGGGGAGCTGTTTTTT. Amino acid sequence: CASSPPRGTGELFF. Based on the CDR3 plus reference TRBV18 and TRBJ2-2, the full variable domain is NAGVMQNPRHLVRRRGQEARLRCSPMKGHSHVYWYRQLPEEGLKFMVYLQKENIIDESGMPKERFSAEFPKEGPSILRIQQVVRGDSAAYFCASSPPRGTGELFFGEGSRLTVL.

V is TRBV6-5 and J is TRBJ1-6, with 8 nucleotides matching TRBD1. Germline-derived CDR1 and CDR2 are MNHEY and SVGAGI. CDR3 length: 15 amino acids. V dropped 7 bases and J dropped 10; count of bases not matched to a gene: 12. The CDR3 loop is CASTRKQGDGSPLHF. In DNA form, the CDR3 reads TGTGCCAGCACCCGAAAACAGGGGGATGGGTCACCCCTCCACTTT.

The chain recombines TRBV4-3 with TRBJ2-7; TRBD1 matches at 7 bases. This CDR3 contains 15 residues. With 0 bases clipped from V and 7 bases from J, the junction kept 9 bases outside the gene matches. CDR1 is LGHNA and CDR2 is YSLEER in the germline V gene. CDR3 DNA sequence: TGCGCCAGCAGCCAAGAAGCGGCGACAGGGAATGAGCAGTACTTC. Its translation is CASSQEAATGNEQYF.

The rearrangement uses TRBV7-2 and TRBJ2-3; D is perhaps TRBD1 (6 bases). The CDR3 spans 14 residues. Per the germline V gene, CDR1 is SGHTA and CDR2 is FQGNSA. V was clipped by 4 bases and J by 3 bases, with 11 bases between them. The CDR3 region is CASSSQGHTDTQYF. The CDR3 DNA is TGTGCCAGCAGCTCTCAGGGGCATACAGATACGCAGTATTTT.

This rearrangement joins TRBV5-4 to TRBJ2-6; 11 positions match TRBD1. V gave up 1 base and J gave up 4 bases; unmatched junction bases: 10. Germline lookup yields CDR1 SGHNT and CDR2 YYREEE (reference sequence). The CDR3 contains 19 residues. CDR3 in amino acids: CASSLRTGGASRGANVLTF. CDR3 DNA: TGTGCCAGCAGCTTGCGGACAGGGGGCGCCTCGAGGGGGGCCAACGTCCTGACTTTC. Complete variable domain (other parts from reference TRBV5-4 and TRBJ2-6): ETGVTQSPTHLIKTRGQQVTLRCSSQSGHNTVSWYQQALGQGPQFIFQYYREEENGRGNFPPRFSGLQFPNYSSELNVNALELDDSALYLCASSLRTGGASRGANVLTFGAGSRLTVL.

V usage is TRBV9 and J usage is TRBJ1-6, with TRBD1 identical over 7 bases. Germline lookup yields CDR1 SGDLS and CDR2 YYNGEE. The length of the CDR3 is 17 residues. V gave up 4 bases and J gave up 10 bases; unmatched junction bases: 17. For the CDR3, the DNA is TGTGCCAGCAGCCACCTAGGGTCCGGGACAGAACAATCACCCCTCCACTTT. Residues: CASSHLGSGTEQSPLHF. The full variable domain, completed using reference TRBV9 and TRBJ1-6, is DSGVTQTPKHLITATGQRVTLRCSPRSGDLSVYWYQQSLDQGLQFLIQYYNGEERAKGNILERFSAQQFPDLHSELNLSSLELGDSALYFCASSHLGSGTEQSPLHFGNGTRLTVT.

DNA for the CDR3: TGTGCCAGCAATCCAGGAGACAGGGGGAACGAGCAGTACTTC. It specifies CASNPGDRGNEQYF. The rearrangement uses TRBV27 and TRBJ2-7; TRBD1 matches 9 bases. This CDR3 spans 14 amino acids. V lost 7 bases and J lost 5; bases outside the gene matches: 9. The germline gives CDR1 MNHEY, CDR2 SMNVEV (reference sequence).

The sample holds one count of this clone. The chain uses TRBV7-9 and TRBJ2-3; maybe TRBD1 (5 bases). V lost 3 bases and J 0 bases, leaving 7 bases between the germline ends. Germline CDR1 SEHNR, CDR2 FQNEAQ (reference sequence). The CDR3 extends over 14 amino acids. CDR3 coding DNA: TGTGCCAGCAGCTTGGACAAGAGCACAGATACGCAGTATTTT. Its protein product is CASSLDKSTDTQYF.